A single sample gave rise to the 11 T cell receptor beta chains below, sequenced in a study of blood T cells in healthy people across ages. Sample-barcoded 5' priming and a J-beta primer mix drove a second PCR of roughly 7 to 11 cycles. MiXCR was run by TCRdb on the 5' RACE reads, yielding one entry per CDR3 protein. The profile shows around 850,000 distinct CDR3 sequences, under 40% of them singletons. What was sequenced was blood. The receptors stem from a man in his late teens or twenties in good health.

This clonotype has at least ten counts. The chain recombines TRBV10-3 with TRBJ1-2, with TRBD1 matching over 7 bases. The trim removed 3 bases at V and 6 bases at J, leaving 7 bases unmatched. The CDR3 totals 14 residues. CDR1 and CDR2 (germline): ENHRY, SYGVKD. This chain's CDR3 is CAISDEGARDGYTF. DNA for the CDR3: TGTGCCATCAGTGACGAGGGGGCCCGTGATGGCTACACCTTC.

The rearrangement uses TRBV6-2 or TRBV6-3 and TRBJ2-3, with 10 bases matching TRBD2. CDR3 length: 18 amino acids. The junction had 10 bases not matched to a gene; V was cut back by 2 bases and J by 2 bases. Germline values: CDR1 MNHEY, CDR2 SVGEGT. The CDR3 here is CASSYPLPLAGTTDTQYF. CDR3 nucleotides: TGTGCCAGCAGTTACCCCCTTCCACTAGCGGGGACCACAGATACGCAGTATTTT.

This sequence joins TRBV10-3 and TRBJ2-5; weak D call: TRBD1 (7 bases). The CDR3 is 14 amino acids. V lost 7 bases and J lost 5, with 17 bases in between. From germline, CDR1 is ENHRY and CDR2 SYGVKD. Written as DNA, the CDR3 is TGTGCCATCATGGAAGGAGGGGGCGGCGAGACCCAGTACTTC. Its translation: CAIMEGGGGETQYF.

V gene TRBV4-3 combines with J gene TRBJ2-3; possibly TRBD2 for D (5 bases). From germline, CDR1 is LGHNA and CDR2 YSLEER. The V and J ends lost 1 base and 1 base respectively, with 18 bases between them. This CDR3 comprises 18 residues. For the CDR3, the DNA is TGCGCCAGCAGCCAAGCGCGATCCGGGATCAGACGCACAGATACGCAGTATTTT. Translated: CASSQARSGIRRTDTQYF.

This clonotype was recorded at least ten times. The CDR3 sequence: CASSQDLQANSGTEAFF. Here the CDR3 DNA reads TGCGCCAGCAGCCAAGATCTTCAAGCTAACAGTGGGACTGAAGCTTTCTTT. The chain recombines TRBV4-3 with TRBJ1-1; D gene ambiguous. CDR1 is LGHNA and CDR2 is YSLEER in the germline V gene. This CDR3 region has 17 residues. The V end was cut by 0 bases, the J end by 5 bases, with 19 bases between.

The chain has TRBV6-6 and TRBJ1-2; no clear D. Germline-derived CDR1 and CDR2 are MNHNY and SVGAGI (reference sequence). The CDR3 length is 14 residues. Trimming took off 0 bases at V and 2 bases at J, with 7 bases between the two ends. The CDR3 DNA is TGTGCCAGCAGTTACTCGGAGGCCAACTATGGCTACACCTTC. Protein: CASSYSEANYGYTF.

This clonotype was seen more than once but under ten times. This sequence joins TRBV7-2 and TRBJ2-1; 8 bases match TRBD2. V gave up 6 bases and J gave up 7 bases; unmatched junction bases: 11. The CDR3 runs 15 residues. The germline V gene has CDR1 SGHTA and CDR2 FQGNSA. CDR3 DNA: TGTGCCAGCAGGAAGTTAGCGGGGTGGGATAATGAGCAGTTCTTC. Its translation: CASRKLAGWDNEQFF.

In this sample, this clonotype turned up a few times. The V gene is TRBV27, the J gene TRBJ2-1; 10 bases align to TRBD1. Germline loops: CDR1 MNHEY, CDR2 SMNVEV (reference sequence). The V gene end was trimmed by 9 bases and the J gene end by 6 bases; junction bases not matched to a gene: 8. There are 14 residues in the CDR3. CDR3 in amino acids: CASNLRDRGNEQFF. The CDR3 DNA sequence: TGTGCCAGTAACCTCCGGGACAGGGGCAATGAGCAGTTCTTC.

The chain joins TRBV5-1 to TRBJ1-1; D uncertain. The CDR3 sequence is 15 residues long. Germline loops: CDR1 SGHRS, CDR2 YFSETQ. V was trimmed by 1 base and J by 1 base, leaving 11 bases between them. Here the CDR3 DNA reads TGCGCCAGCAGCTTGTCGAGGGTAGGGAACACTGAAGCTTTCTTT. Its translation is CASSLSRVGNTEAFF.

This chain connects TRBV6-6 to TRBJ2-7, with D possibly TRBD1 on 6 matching bases. The J call is doubtful: the DNA matches TRBJ2-5 better. Germline values: CDR1 MNHNY, CDR2 SVGAGI (reference sequence). There are 12 residues in the CDR3. CDR3 coding DNA: TGTGCCAGTAGCCACTCAGGGGTGACCCAGTACTTC. Its translation: CASSHSGVTQYF.

Note on this clonotype: One base away lies a much larger clone, so this may be a sequencing read error. The chain employs TRBV12-3 or TRBV12-4 and TRBJ2-5; D call uncertain. This CDR3 spans 14 amino acids. CDR3 bases: TGTGCCAGCAGTTTCCGAGCTATCCAAGAGGCCCAGTACTTC. Translated, it gives CASSFRAIQEAQYF.